The present TCR beta chain was sequenced within a study of blood T cell repertoires in COVID-19. Looking at the study overall: The United States, Italy and Spain supplied acute and convalescent COVID-19 samples. PBMCs, B-cell-depleted T cells, or T cells provided the cDNA or gDNA that made up the material.

How the authors handled the data: Estimation of nucleated cell counts was performed using reference gene primer amplification. TCRdb keeps only in-frame clones here, not all; method: immunoSEQ multiplex PCR. The DNA gave D and trimming, while V, J and clone size come from that table. The sample yields about 80,000 clones, roughly 84% seen once. A single count supports this clone. The length of the CDR3 is 12 residues. Germline assignment: CDR1 SGHNT and CDR2 YENEEA. The V segment lost 7 bases and the J segment 1 base; nucleotides outside the gene matches: 1. The rearrangement joins TRBV11-3 to TRBJ2-7; 7 bases are shared with TRBD1. Sequences were obtained from peripheral blood. This TCR derives from a man aged 45-60 years with acute or convalescent COVID-19. This CDR3 is CASKGASYEQYF. The CDR3 coding sequence is TGTGCCAGCAAGGGGGCGTCCTACGAGCAGTACTTC.